These 14 T cell receptor beta chains originate from one sample sequenced in a study of blood T cell repertoires in COVID-19. TCRdb's table, derived via immunoSEQ multiplex PCR, lists solely in-frame clones and lacks some. The sample has some 290,000 clones, roughly 79% seen once. The sequenced material came from peripheral blood. These receptors all stem from an older woman with active or convalescent COVID-19.

This clone was counted only a few times. The chain carries TRBV2 and TRBJ1-2; D is unclear. Trimming removed 2 bases at V and 2 bases at J, with 21 bases between. The germline CDR1 and CDR2 sequences are SNHLY and FYNNEI. The CDR3 totals 18 residues. The CDR3 protein is CASSEILRGRVKNYGYTF. The CDR3 DNA follows: TGTGCCAGCAGTGAAATTTTGCGGGGAAGGGTGAAAAACTATGGCTACACCTTC.

This clone was seen once. The rearrangement uses TRBV5-8 and TRBJ2-5; weak D call: TRBD2 (6 bases). V shed 3 bases and J shed 1 base, with 13 bases lying between them. Germline V gene data show CDR1 as SGHTS and CDR2 as YDEGEE. CDR3 length: 15 residues. In DNA form, the CDR3 reads TGTGCCAGCAGCTCGTGGGCGGGGACCCAAGAGACCCAGTACTTC. Protein: CASSSWAGTQETQYF.

This chain uses TRBV7-9 with TRBJ2-7; D possibly corresponds to TRBD2 (6 bases). The CDR3 covers 14 residues. The germline CDR1 and CDR2 sequences are SEHNR and FQNEAQ (reference sequence). V dropped 5 bases and J dropped 0 bases, with 11 bases sitting between them. The CDR3 region has the DNA TGTGCCAGCAGCCCTACGGACTACTCCTACGAGCAGTACTTC. Its translation: CASSPTDYSYEQYF.

The chain employs TRBV25-1 and TRBJ1-6; 8 bases line up with TRBD1. The junction had 6 bases not matched to a gene; V was cut back by 10 bases and J by 7 bases. Germline V gene data show CDR1 as MGHDK and CDR2 as SYGVNS. CDR3 size: 13 residues. This chain's CDR3 is CATSDRGNSPLHF. The CDR3 DNA reads TGTGCCACCTCCGACAGGGGCAATTCACCCCTCCACTTT.

The V gene is TRBV9, the J gene TRBJ2-5; tentative D call: TRBD1 (6 bases). Trimming pared 4 bases from V and 5 bases from J, leaving 12 bases between. The CDR3 runs 13 residues. CDR1 is SGDLS and CDR2 is YYNGEE in the germline V gene. The CDR3 DNA is TGTGCCAGCAGCCCACAGGGATGGGAGACCCAGTACTTC. It yields the protein CASSPQGWETQYF.

The rearrangement links TRBV18 to TRBJ1-2; a possible D gene is TRBD1 (5 bases). Looked up from germline, CDR1 is KGHSH and CDR2 is LQKENI. V lost 3 bases and J 4 bases, leaving 12 bases between the germline ends. The CDR3 has 14 residues. Here the CDR3 reads CASSPGGASYGYTF. The CDR3 nucleotides read TGTGCCAGCTCACCCGGTGGGGCAAGCTATGGCTACACCTTC.

V and J are TRBV5-1 and TRBJ1-2, with 12 bases matching TRBD1. J lost 8 bases, V lost 3 bases, and 5 bases had no gene match. The CDR3 is 14 residues long. The germline V gene has CDR1 SGHRS and CDR2 YFSETQ. For the CDR3, the DNA is TGCGCCAGCAGCTCGGGACAGGGGGCGGAAGGCTACACCTTC. Its translation is CASSSGQGAEGYTF.

The J gene is TRBJ1-5, the V gene TRBV4-3, with D hard to call. V dropped 0 bases and J dropped 1 base, with 7 bases sitting between them. Germline V gene sequence: CDR1 LGHNA, CDR2 YSLEER. This CDR3 has 15 residues. In nucleotides, the CDR3 is TGCGCCAGCAGCCAAGAAGCCTGGAGCAATCAGCCCCAGCATTTT. As protein: CASSQEAWSNQPQHF.

The CDR3 spells CASRRQGAQGQPQHF. CDR3 sequence (DNA): TGTGCCAGCAGAAGACAGGGGGCGCAGGGTCAGCCCCAGCATTTT. The V gene is TRBV28, the J gene TRBJ1-5; TRBD1 aligns across 10 bases. The J segment lost 6 bases and the V segment lost 6 bases, leaving 8 bases of the junction unmatched. The CDR3 extends over 15 amino acids. CDR1 MDHEN and CDR2 SYDVKM come from the germline V gene.

This clone came up once. J is TRBJ2-5 and V is TRBV5-4; D possibly corresponds to TRBD2 (6 bases). Between the trimmed V and J ends, which lost 3 bases and 5 bases, there was a span of 14 bases. The CDR3 is 14 amino acids. CDR1 SGHNT and CDR2 YYREEE come from the germline V gene (reference sequence). DNA for the CDR3: TGTGCCAGCAGCTCCGGGACTGGGCAGGAGACCCAGTACTTC. Translated, it gives CASSSGTGQETQYF.

V gene TRBV18 combines with J gene TRBJ2-5; 10 bases map to TRBD2. CDR1 KGHSH and CDR2 LQKENI come from the germline V gene. The CDR3 is made up of 15 amino acids. With V trimmed by 2 bases and J by 3 bases, 3 bases remained unmatched. CDR3 in DNA: TGTGCCAGCTCACCAGGAAGCGGGGGGGAAGAGACCCAGTACTTC. As protein: CASSPGSGGEETQYF.

The chain joins TRBV2 to TRBJ1-4; TRBD1 agrees at 7 bases. CDR3 length: 15 amino acids. Germline V lookup: CDR1 SNHLY, CDR2 FYNNEI. V lost 6 bases to trimming and J lost 2 bases; unmatched junction nucleotides: 6. This CDR3 reads CASRERQGTNEKLFF. The CDR3 DNA reads TGTGCCAGCAGAGAGAGACAGGGCACTAATGAAAAACTGTTTTTT.

This chain uses TRBV6-4 with TRBJ2-1; 8 bases match TRBD1. The germline V gene has CDR1 MRHNA and CDR2 SNTAGT. After removal of 0 bases from V and 6 bases from J, the junction contained 7 bases not matched to a gene. The CDR3 spans 16 residues. The CDR3 reads CASSDSAGGRSNEQFF. CDR3 nucleotide sequence: TGTGCCAGCAGTGACTCAGCAGGGGGCAGGAGCAATGAGCAGTTCTTC.

This chain uses TRBV5-1 with TRBJ2-7; D is perhaps TRBD1 (6 bases). The germline V gene has CDR1 SGHRS and CDR2 YFSETQ. Trimming took off 4 bases at V and 1 base at J, with 12 bases between the two ends. This CDR3 is built from 14 residues. As DNA, the CDR3 is TGCGCCAGCAGCCCAAGGACAGATTCCTACGAGCAGTACTTC. Translating it yields CASSPRTDSYEQYF.